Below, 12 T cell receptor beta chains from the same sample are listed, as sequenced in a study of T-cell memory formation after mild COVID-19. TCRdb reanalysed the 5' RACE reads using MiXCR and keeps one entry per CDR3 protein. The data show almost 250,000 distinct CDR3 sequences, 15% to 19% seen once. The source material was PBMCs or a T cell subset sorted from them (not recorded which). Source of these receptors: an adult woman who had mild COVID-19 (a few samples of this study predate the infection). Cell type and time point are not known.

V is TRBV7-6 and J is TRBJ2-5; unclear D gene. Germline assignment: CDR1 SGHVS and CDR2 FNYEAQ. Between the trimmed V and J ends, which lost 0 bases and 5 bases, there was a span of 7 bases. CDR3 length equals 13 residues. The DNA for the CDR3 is TGTGCCAGCAGCTTAGCAGGGATGGAGACCCAGTACTTC. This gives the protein CASSLAGMETQYF. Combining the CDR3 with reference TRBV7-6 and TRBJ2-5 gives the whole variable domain GAGVSQSPRYKVTKRGQDVALRCDPISGHVSLYWYRQALGQGPEFLTYFNYEAQQDKSGLPNDRFSAERPEGSISTLTIQRTEQRDSAMYRCASSLAGMETQYFGPGTRLLVL.

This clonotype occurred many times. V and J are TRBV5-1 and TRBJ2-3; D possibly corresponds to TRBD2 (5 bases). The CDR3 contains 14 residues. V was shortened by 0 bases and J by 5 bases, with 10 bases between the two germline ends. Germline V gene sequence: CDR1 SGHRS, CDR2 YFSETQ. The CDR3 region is CASSLAAGVDTQYF. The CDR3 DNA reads TGCGCCAGCAGCTTGGCAGCCGGGGTAGATACGCAGTATTTT.

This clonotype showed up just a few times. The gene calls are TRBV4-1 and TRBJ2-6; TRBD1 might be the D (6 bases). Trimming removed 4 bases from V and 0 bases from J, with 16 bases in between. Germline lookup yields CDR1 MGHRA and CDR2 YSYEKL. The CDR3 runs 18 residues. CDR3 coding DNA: TGCGCCAGCAGCCGCAACAGGGCCGCGACCTCTGGGGCCAACGTCCTGACTTTC. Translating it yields CASSRNRAATSGANVLTF.

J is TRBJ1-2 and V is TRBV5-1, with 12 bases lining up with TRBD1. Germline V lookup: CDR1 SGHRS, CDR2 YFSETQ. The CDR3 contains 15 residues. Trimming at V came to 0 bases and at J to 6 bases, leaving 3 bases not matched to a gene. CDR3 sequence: CASSLVGQGADGYTF. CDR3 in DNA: TGCGCCAGCAGCTTGGTGGGACAGGGGGCGGATGGCTACACCTTC. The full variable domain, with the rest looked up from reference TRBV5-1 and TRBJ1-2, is KAGVTQTPRYLIKTRGQQVTLSCSPISGHRSVSWYQQTPGQGLQFLFEYFSETQRNKGNFPGRFSGRQFSNSRSEMNVSTLELGDSALYLCASSLVGQGADGYTFGSGTRLTVV.

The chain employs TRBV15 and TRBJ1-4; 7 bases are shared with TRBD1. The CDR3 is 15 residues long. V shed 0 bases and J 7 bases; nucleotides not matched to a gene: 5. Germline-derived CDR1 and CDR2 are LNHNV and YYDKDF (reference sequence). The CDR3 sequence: CATSRDLGGGEKLFF. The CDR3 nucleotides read TGTGCCACCAGCAGAGATCTAGGGGGCGGTGAAAAACTGTTTTTT. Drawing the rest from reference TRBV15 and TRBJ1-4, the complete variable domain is DAMVIQNPRYQVTQFGKPVTLSCSQTLNHNVMYWYQQKSSQAPKLLFHYYDKDFNNEADTPDNFQSRRPNTSFCFLDIRSPGLGDTAMYLCATSRDLGGGEKLFFGSGTQLSVL.

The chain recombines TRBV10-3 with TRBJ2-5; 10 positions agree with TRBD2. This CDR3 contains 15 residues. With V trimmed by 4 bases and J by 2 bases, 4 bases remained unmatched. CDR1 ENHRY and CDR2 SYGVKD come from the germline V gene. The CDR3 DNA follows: TGTGCCATCAGTGGGAGCGGGGGGGAACAAGAGACCCAGTACTTC. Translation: CAISGSGGEQETQYF.

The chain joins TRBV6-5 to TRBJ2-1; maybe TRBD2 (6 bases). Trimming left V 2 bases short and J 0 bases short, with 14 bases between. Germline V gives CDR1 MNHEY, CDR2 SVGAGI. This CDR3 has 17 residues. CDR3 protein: CASSYGVFGSSYNEQFF. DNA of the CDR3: TGTGCCAGCAGTTACGGGGTTTTCGGGAGCTCCTACAATGAGCAGTTCTTC.

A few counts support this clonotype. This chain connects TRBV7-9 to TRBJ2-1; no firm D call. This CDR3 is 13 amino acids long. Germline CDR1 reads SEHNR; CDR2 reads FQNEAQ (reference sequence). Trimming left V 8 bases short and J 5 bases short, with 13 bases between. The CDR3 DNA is TGTGCCAGCGGGCCTAGAAGCGACAATGAGCAGTTCTTC. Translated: CASGPRSDNEQFF. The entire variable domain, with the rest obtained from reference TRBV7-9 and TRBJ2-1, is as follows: DTGVSQNPRHKITKRGQNVTFRCDPISEHNRLYWYRQTLGQGPEFLTYFQNEAQLEKSRLLSDRFSAERPKGSFSTLEIQRTEQGDSAMYLCASGPRSDNEQFFGPGTRLTVL.

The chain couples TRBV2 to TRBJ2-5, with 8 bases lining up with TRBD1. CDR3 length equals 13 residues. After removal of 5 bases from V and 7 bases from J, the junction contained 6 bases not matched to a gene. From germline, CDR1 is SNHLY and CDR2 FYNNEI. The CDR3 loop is CASSRQGIATQYF. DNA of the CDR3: TGTGCCAGCAGTCGACAGGGGATCGCGACCCAGTACTTC.

As DNA, the CDR3 is TGCGCCAGCAGTTTACAGGGGATCTCCTACGAGCAGTACTTC. It specifies CASSLQGISYEQYF. The chain combines TRBV5-1 with TRBJ2-7; TRBD1 matches 7 bases. Trimming cost V 5 bases and J 0 bases; bases outside gene matches: 5. Germline loops: CDR1 SGHRS, CDR2 YFSETQ. The CDR3 length is 14 residues.

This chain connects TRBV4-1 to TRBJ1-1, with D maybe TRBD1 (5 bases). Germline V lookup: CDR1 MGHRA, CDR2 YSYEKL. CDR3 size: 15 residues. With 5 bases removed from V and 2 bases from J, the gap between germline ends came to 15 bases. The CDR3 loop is CASSATGTTNTEAFF. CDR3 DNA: TGCGCCAGCAGCGCAACCGGGACGACTAACACTGAAGCTTTCTTT.

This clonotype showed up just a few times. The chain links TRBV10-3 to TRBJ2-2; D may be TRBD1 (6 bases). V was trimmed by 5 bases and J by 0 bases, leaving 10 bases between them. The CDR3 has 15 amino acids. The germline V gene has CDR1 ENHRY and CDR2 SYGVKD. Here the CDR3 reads CAISTGTTNTGELFF. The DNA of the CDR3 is TGTGCCATCAGTACCGGGACAACGAACACCGGGGAGCTGTTTTTT.